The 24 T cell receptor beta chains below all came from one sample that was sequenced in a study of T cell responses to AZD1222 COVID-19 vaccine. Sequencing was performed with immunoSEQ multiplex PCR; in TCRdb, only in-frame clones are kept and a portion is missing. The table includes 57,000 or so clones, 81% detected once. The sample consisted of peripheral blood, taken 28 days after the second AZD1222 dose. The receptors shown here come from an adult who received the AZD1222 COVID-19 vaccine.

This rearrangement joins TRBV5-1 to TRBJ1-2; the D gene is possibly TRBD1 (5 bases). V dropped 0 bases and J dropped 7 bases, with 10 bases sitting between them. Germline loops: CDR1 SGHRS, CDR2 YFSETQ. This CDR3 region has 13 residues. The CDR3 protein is CASSLDDRSGYTF. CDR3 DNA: TGCGCCAGCAGCTTGGACGACAGATCTGGCTACACCTTC.

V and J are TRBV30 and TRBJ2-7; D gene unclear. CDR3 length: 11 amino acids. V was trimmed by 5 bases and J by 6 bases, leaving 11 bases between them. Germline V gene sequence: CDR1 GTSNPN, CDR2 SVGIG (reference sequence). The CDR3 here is CAWGLSGEQYF. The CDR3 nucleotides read TGTGCCTGGGGTTTGAGTGGCGAGCAGTACTTC.

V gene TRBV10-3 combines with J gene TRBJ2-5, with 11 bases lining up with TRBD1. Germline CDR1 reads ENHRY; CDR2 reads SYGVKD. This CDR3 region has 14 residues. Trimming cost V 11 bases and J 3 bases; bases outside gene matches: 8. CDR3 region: CASLPGQGEETQYF. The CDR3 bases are TGTGCCTCTCTTCCGGGACAGGGGGAAGAGACCCAGTACTTC.

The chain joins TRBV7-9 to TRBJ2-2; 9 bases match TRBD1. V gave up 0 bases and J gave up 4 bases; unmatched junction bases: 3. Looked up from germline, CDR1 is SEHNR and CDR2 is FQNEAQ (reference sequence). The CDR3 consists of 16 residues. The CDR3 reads CASSLATGGGTGELFF. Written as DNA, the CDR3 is TGTGCCAGCAGCTTAGCCACAGGGGGCGGCACCGGGGAGCTGTTTTTT.

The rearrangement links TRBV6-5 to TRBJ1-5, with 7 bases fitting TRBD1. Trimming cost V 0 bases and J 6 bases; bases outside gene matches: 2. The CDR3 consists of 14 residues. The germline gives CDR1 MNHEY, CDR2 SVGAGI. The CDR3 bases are TGTGCCAGCAGTTACTCAGGGGGCAGTCAGCCCCAGCATTTT. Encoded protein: CASSYSGGSQPQHF.

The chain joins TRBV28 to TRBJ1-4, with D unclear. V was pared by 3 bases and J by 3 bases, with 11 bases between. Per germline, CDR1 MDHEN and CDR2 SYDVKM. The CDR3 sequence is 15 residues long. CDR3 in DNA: TGTGCCAGCAGTTTGTCAGGTCTTCCTAATGAAAAACTGTTTTTT. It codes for CASSLSGLPNEKLFF.

CDR3: CASSFGLAGSYEQYF. For the CDR3, the DNA is TGTGCCAGCAGCTTCGGCCTAGCGGGCTCCTACGAGCAGTACTTC. The rearrangement links TRBV11-2 to TRBJ2-7; 8 bases are shared with TRBD2. The V and J ends lost 3 bases and 0 bases, in that order; junction bases with no gene match: 4. Germline V gene data show CDR1 as SGHAT and CDR2 as FQNNGV. The CDR3 is made up of 15 amino acids.

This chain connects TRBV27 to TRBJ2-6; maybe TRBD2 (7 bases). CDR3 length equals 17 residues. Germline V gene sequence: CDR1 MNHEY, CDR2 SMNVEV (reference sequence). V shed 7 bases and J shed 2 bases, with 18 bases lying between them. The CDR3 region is CASKGGQGGTGANVLTF. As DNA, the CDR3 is TGTGCCAGCAAGGGGGGCCAGGGAGGGACTGGGGCCAACGTCCTGACTTTC.

The CDR3 region has the DNA TGTGCCAGTGAGGGGACAGGAGGGCTAGGTAACTATGGCTACACCTTC. The encoded protein is CASEGTGGLGNYGYTF. This chain joins TRBV28 and TRBJ1-2; TRBD1 matches 8 bases. Trimming cost V 9 bases and J 1 base; bases outside gene matches: 13. This CDR3 has 16 amino acids. Germline lookup yields CDR1 MDHEN and CDR2 SYDVKM.

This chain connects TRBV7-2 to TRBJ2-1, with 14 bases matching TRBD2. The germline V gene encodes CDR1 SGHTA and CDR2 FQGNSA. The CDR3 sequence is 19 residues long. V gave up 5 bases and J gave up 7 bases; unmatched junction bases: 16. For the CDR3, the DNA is TGTGCCAGCAGCCTCCTAGATGGGACTAGCGGGAGAGTTGTAAATGAGCAGTTCTTC. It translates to CASSLLDGTSGRVVNEQFF.

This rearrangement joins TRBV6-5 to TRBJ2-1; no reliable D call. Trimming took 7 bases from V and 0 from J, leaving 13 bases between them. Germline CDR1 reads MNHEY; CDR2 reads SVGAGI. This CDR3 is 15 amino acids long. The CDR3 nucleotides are TGTGCCAGCACCAAGTCGCCCGTCTCCTACAATGAGCAGTTCTTC. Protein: CASTKSPVSYNEQFF.

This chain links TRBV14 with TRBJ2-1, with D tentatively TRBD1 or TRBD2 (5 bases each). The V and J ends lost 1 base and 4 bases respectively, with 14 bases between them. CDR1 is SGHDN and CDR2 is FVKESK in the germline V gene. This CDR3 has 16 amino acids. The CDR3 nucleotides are TGTGCCAGCAGCCAAGGAACAGGAGGAGCTTACAATGAGCAGTTCTTC. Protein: CASSQGTGGAYNEQFF.

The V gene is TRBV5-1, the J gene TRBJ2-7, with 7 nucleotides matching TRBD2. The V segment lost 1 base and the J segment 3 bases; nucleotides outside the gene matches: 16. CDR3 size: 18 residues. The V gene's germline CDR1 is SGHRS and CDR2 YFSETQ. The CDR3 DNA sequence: TGCGCCAGCAGCTTGCAAGTTGGATCTCAGCGGGGTATCTACGAGCAGTACTTC. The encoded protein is CASSLQVGSQRGIYEQYF. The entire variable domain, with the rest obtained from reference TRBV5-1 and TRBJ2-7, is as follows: KAGVTQTPRYLIKTRGQQVTLSCSPISGHRSVSWYQQTPGQGLQFLFEYFSETQRNKGNFPGRFSGRQFSNSRSEMNVSTLELGDSALYLCASSLQVGSQRGIYEQYFGPGTRLTVT.

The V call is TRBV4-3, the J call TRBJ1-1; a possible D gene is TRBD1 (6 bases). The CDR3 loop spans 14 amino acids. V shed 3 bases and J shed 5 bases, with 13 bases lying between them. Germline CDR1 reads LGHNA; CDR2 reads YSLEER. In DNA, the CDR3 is TGCGCCAGCAGCCAGGCGAGGAGGGGGACTGAAGCTTTCTTT. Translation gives CASSQARRGTEAFF.

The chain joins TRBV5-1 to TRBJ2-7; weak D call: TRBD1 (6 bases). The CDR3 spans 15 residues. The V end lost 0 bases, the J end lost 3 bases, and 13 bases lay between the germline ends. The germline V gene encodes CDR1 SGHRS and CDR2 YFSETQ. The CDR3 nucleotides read TGCGCCAGCAGCTTGGCCCTCGGGACATACTACGAGCAGTACTTC. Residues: CASSLALGTYYEQYF.

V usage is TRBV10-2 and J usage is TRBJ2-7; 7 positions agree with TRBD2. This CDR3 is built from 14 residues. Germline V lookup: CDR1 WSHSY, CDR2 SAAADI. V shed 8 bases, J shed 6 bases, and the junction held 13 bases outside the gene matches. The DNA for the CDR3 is TGCGCCAGCGCAACTTGGGAGGGAATTAGCGAGCAGTACTTC. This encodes CASATWEGISEQYF.

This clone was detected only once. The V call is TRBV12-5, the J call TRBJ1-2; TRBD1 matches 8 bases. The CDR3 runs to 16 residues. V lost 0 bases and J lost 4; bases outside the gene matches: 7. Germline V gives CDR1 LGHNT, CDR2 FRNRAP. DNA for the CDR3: TGTGCTAGTGGTTTGGTCCAGGGGGCGCGGGGCTATGGCTACACCTTC. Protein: CASGLVQGARGYGYTF.

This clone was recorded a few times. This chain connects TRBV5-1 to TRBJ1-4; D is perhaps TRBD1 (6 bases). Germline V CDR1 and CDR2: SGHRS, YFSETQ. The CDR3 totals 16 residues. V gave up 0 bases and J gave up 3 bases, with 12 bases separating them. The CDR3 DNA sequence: TGCGCCAGCAGCTTGGAACCGGCAGGGGCTAATGAAAAACTGTTTTTT. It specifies CASSLEPAGANEKLFF.

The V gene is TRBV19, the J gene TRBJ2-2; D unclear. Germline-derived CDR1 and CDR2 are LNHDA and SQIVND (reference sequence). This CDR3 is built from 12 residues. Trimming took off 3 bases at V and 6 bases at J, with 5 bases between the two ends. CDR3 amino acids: CASSMLAGELFF. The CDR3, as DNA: TGTGCCAGTAGTATGCTAGCCGGGGAGCTGTTTTTT.

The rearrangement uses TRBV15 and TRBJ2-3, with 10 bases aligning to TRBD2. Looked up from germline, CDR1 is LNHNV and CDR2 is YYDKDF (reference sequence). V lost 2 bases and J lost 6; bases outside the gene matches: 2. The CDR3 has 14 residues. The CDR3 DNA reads TGTGCCACCAGCAGACTAGCGGGAGTTGATACGCAGTATTTT. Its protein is CATSRLAGVDTQYF.

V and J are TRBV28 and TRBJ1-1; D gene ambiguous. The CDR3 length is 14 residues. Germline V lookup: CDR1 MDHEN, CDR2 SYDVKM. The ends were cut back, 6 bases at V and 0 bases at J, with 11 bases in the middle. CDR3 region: CASSLTHMNTEAFF. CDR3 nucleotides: TGTGCCAGCAGCTTGACCCACATGAACACTGAAGCTTTCTTT.

CDR3 residues: CASSLGQREKLFF. The CDR3 DNA reads as TGCGCCAGCAGCTTGGGACAAAGGGAAAAACTGTTTTTT. The J gene is TRBJ1-4, the V gene TRBV5-1; D remains unclear. Germline CDR1 is SGHRS and CDR2 is YFSETQ. The CDR3 covers 13 residues. The V end was cut by 0 bases, the J end by 8 bases, with 8 bases between.

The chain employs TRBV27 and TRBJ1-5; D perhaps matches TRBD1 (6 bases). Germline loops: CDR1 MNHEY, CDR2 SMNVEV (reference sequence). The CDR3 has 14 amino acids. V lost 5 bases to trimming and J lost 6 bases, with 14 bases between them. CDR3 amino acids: CASSRSGAGQPQHF. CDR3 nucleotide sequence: TGTGCCAGCAGTAGGTCAGGGGCAGGTCAGCCCCAGCATTTT.

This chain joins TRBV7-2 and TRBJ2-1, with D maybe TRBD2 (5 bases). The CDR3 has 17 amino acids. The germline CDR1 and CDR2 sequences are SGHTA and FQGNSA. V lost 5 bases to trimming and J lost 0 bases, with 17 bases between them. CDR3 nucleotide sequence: TGTGCCAGCAGCCCAACGGGATTAAGCGGCTCCTACAATGAGCAGTTCTTC. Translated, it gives CASSPTGLSGSYNEQFF.